The present T cell receptor (beta chain) was sequenced within a study of T cell responses to AZD1222 COVID-19 vaccine. The study's findings and limits: There were repertoire samples only from the period after the peak T cell response.

Profiling relied on immunoSEQ multiplex PCR, and the TCRdb table lists in-frame clones only, not all of them. The sample contains fewer than 90,000 clones, about 86% of which appear only once. Concerning this clone: What it recognizes is unknown.

CDR1 and CDR2 from the germline V gene are SNHLY and FYNNEI. V lost 1 base and J 1 base, leaving 13 bases between the germline ends. This CDR3 spans 16 amino acids. The sequence came from an adult who received the AZD1222 COVID-19 vaccine. Sequencing was performed on peripheral blood, taken 28 days after the second AZD1222 dose. The chain joins TRBV2 to TRBJ2-5; D call uncertain. In DNA form, the CDR3 reads TGTGCCAGCAGTGAAGGTTCAGAGGCGGCCCAAGAGACCCAGTACTTC. As protein: CASSEGSEAAQETQYF.